The clone carrying this T cell receptor (beta chain) was seen a single time. Its antigen is unidentified. The sample's treatment: oral pan-JAK inhibitor, 5-10 mg twice daily. Lesional scalp punch biopsies and peripheral blood came from alopecia areata patients. RNA, once extracted, was reverse transcribed into cDNA for use as the sequencing template. Assay: immunoSEQ multiplex PCR; the TCRdb copy retains only in-frame clones and omits some. The table has roughly 5,900 clones, around 62% seen once. The V gene lost 4 bases and the J gene lost 2 bases, with 13 bases spanning the gap. Germline V gene data show CDR1 as GTSNPN and CDR2 as SVGIG (reference sequence). CDR3 length equals 14 residues. The source of the sample is a study of CD8+ T cells in alopecia areata. Study-wide results and limits: Relative to normal scalp, lesional scalp, especially alopecia totalis/universalis, showed higher clonality. On tofacitinib, scalp and blood still held many of the expanded lesional clones.

V usage is TRBV30 and J usage is TRBJ2-3; TRBD1 might be the D (5 bases). The sequence derives from a human donor with alopecia areata. Sample: skin, taken at approximately week 31, from a patient treated with tofacitinib. The CDR3 here is CAWILKGFTDTQYF. The CDR3 DNA reads as TGTGCCTGGATCCTCAAGGGGTTCACAGATACGCAGTATTTT.